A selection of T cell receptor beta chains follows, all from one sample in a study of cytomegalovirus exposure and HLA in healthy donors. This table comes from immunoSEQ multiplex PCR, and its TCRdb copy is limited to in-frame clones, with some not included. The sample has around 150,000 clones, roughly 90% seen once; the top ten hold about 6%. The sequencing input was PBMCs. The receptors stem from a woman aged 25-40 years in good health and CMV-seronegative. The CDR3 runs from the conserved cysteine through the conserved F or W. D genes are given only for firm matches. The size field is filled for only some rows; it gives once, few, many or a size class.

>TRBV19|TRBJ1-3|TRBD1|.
TGTGCCAGTAGTCAGGACAGGGCTGGAAACACCATATATTTT
CASSQDRAGNTIYF
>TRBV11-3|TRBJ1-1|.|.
TGTGCCAGCAGCTTAACGGACGGATTAGAAGCTTTCTTT
CASSLTDGLEAFF
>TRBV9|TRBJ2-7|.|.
TGTGCCAGCAGCTTAGACGGGGGAAGCTACGAGCAGTACTTC
CASSLDGGSYEQYF
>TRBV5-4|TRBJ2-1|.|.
TGTGCCAGCAGCTGGGGTGGACAGGGAGGGAATGAGCAGTTCTTC
CASSWGGQGGNEQFF
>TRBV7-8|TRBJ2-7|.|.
TGTGCCAGCAGCTTAAGAGGGGGCTCCTACGAGCAGTACTTC
CASSLRGGSYEQYF
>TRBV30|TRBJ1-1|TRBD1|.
TGTGCCTGTACCTGGGACAGTGAAGCTTTCTTT
CACTWDSEAFF
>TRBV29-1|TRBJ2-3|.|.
TGCAGCGTGGCCCTAGGGCGGGATACGCAGTATTTT
CSVALGRDTQYF
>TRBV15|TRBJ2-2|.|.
TGTGCCACCAGTGGCGCCCGGGCCGGGGAGCTGTTTTTT
CATSGARAGELFF
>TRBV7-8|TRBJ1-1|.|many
TGTGCCAGCAGCTTAGGCGTGGGGAACACTGAAGCTTTCTTT
CASSLGVGNTEAFF
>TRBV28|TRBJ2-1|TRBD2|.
TGTGCCAGCAGTATAGCGGGAGGGCTCCGCTCTGTCAATGAGCAGTTCTTC
CASSIAGGLRSVNEQFF
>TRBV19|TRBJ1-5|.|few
TGTGCCAGTAGTGCCGGGACGGCCGCAAATCAGCCCCAGCATTTT
CASSAGTAANQPQHF
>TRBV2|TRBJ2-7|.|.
TGTGCCAGCAGGACGCCTTCTAGCGCGACCTACGAGCAGTACTTC
CASRTPSSATYEQYF
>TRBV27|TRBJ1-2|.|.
TGTGCCAGCAGGGGGCTAGGGGGTGGATCTGACTATGGCTACACCTTC
CASRGLGGGSDYGYTF
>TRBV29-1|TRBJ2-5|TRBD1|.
TGCAGCGTTGGCGGGACAGGGGTAGTGACCCAGTACTTC
CSVGGTGVVTQYF
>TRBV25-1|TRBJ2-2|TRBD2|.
TGTGCCAGCAGTGGGCGCAGCGGGGCGACCGGGGAGCTGTTTTTT
CASSGRSGATGELFF
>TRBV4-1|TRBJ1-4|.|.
TGCGCCAGCAGCCAAGTCCTCTTGGTGGACACTAATGAAAAACTGTTTTTT
CASSQVLLVDTNEKLFF
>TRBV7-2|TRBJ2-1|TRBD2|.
TGTGCCAGCAGATATAGACTAGCGGGGGCGAATGAGCAGTTCTTC
CASRYRLAGANEQFF
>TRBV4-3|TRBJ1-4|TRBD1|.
TGCGCCAGCAGTCTCGCAGGGGGCAAGGAAAAACTGTTTTTT
CASSLAGGKEKLFF
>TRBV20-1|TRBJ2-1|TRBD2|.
TGCAGTGCTCAAACCGGGACTAGGCCAGTCTTC
CSAQTGTRPVF
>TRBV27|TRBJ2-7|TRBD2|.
TGTGCCAGCAGCGTCAAAACTAGCGGGAGCCACGAGCAGTACTTC
CASSVKTSGSHEQYF
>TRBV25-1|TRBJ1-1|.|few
TGTGCCAGCAGTGAGTTCGGGACCGGCCAAGCTTTCTTT
CASSEFGTGQAFF
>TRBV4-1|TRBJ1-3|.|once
TGCGCCAGCAGCCAAGGCTCGTGGGGAGCTGGAAACACCATATATTTT
CASSQGSWGAGNTIYF
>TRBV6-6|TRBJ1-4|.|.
TGTGCCAGCAGTCCGGGGGGGGAAAAACTGTTTTTT
CASSPGGEKLFF
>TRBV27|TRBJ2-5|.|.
TGTGCCAGCAGCGACCTCACAGGGAGAGAGACCCAGTACTTC
CASSDLTGRETQYF
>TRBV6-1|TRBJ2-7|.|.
TGTGCCAGCAGTGAGATGACAGGAAGTTACGAGCAGTACTTC
CASSEMTGSYEQYF
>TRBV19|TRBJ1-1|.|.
TGTGCCAGTAGTATTGGGCAGATGAACACTGAAGCTTTCTTT
CASSIGQMNTEAFF
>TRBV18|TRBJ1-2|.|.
TGTGCCAGCTCACCAAGCCAGGGGAGCTACACCTTC
CASSPSQGSYTF
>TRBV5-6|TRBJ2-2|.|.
TGTGCCAGCAGCTTAATGCAGGGGGGGACGGACACCGGGGAGCTGTTTTTT
CASSLMQGGTDTGELFF
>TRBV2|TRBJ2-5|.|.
TGTGCCAGCAGTGGGGATCCGGAGACCCAGTACTTC
CASSGDPETQYF
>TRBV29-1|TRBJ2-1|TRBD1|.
TGCAGCGTTGAAGGCGGACAGGGGGCGGGTGAGCAGTTCTTC
CSVEGGQGAGEQFF
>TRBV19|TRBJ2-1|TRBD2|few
TGTGCCAGTAGCGGACTAGCGGGACCTTCCTACAATGAGCAGTTCTTC
CASSGLAGPSYNEQFF
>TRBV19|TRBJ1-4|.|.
TGTGCCAGTAGTAAAAGGGGGGAATTTGAAAAACTGTTTTTT
CASSKRGEFEKLFF
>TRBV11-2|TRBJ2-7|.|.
TGTGCCAGCAGCCTGGGGGTTTCCTACGAGCAGTACTTC
CASSLGVSYEQYF
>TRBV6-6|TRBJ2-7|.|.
TGTGCCAGCAGTGACCGGGACTGGAACTCCTACGAGCAGTACTTC
CASSDRDWNSYEQYF
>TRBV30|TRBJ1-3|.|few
TGTGCCTGGAGTGTAGGAAACACCATATATTTT
CAWSVGNTIYF
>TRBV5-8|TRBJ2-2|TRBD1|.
TGTGCCAGCAGCTTCATTTTTGGGACAGGGGAGGGGAGGTACACCGGGGAGCTGTTTTTT
CASSFIFGTGEGRYTGELFF
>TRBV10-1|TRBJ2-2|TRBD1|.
TGCGCCAGCAGTTCGGGACAGTATTCGAACACCGGGGAGCTGTTTTTT
CASSSGQYSNTGELFF
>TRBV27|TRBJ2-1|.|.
TGTGCCAGCAGGGGGGGGGCGTTAGGGGAAAATGAGCAGTTCTTC
CASRGGALGENEQFF
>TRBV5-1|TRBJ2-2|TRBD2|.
TGCGCCAGCAGCGGGACTACGAACACCGGGGAGCTGTTTTTT
CASSGTTNTGELFF
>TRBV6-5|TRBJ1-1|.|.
TGTGCCAGCAGTTCCCCAAGGGCCATCGGGGCTTTCTTT
CASSSPRAIGAFF
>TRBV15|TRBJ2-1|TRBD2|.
TGTGCCACCAGCAGAGTGGCGGGAGGGTCCTACAATGAGCAGTTCTTC
CATSRVAGGSYNEQFF
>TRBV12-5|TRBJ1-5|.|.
TGTGCTAGTCCCCCAGGGGAGGCACAGCCCCAGCATTTT
CASPPGEAQPQHF
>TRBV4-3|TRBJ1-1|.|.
TGCGCCAGCAGCCAAGACCGTTCCCTGAACACTGAAGCTTTCTTT
CASSQDRSLNTEAFF
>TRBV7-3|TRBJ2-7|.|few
TGTGCCAGCAGGTCGGAGGGTGTGGAGCAGTACTTC
CASRSEGVEQYF
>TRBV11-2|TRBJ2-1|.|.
TGTGCCACGGAGCACAATGAGCAGTTCTTC
CATEHNEQFF
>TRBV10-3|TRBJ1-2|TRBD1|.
TGTGCCATCAGTGAGGACAGGGACGATGGCTACACCTTC
CAISEDRDDGYTF
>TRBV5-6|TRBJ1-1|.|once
TGTGCCAGCAGCCCACCTCCAGGGGCCACTGAAGCTTTCTTT
CASSPPPGATEAFF
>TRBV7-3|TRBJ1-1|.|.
TGTGCCAGCAGCTTAATGCCCCCCCCGGACACTGAAGCTTTCTTT
CASSLMPPPDTEAFF